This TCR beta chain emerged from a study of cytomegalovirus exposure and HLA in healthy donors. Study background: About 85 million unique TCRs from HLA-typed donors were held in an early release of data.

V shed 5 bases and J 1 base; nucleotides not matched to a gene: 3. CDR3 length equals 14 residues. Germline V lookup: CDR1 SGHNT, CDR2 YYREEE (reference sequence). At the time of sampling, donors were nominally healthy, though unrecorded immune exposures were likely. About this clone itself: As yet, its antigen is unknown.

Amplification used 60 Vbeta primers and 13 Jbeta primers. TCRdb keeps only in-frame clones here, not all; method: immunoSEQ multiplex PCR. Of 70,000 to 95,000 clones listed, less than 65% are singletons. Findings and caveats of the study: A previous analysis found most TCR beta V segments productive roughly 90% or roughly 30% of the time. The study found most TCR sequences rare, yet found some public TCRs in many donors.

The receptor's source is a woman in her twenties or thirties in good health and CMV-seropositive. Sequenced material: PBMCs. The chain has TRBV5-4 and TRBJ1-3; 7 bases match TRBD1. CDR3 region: CASRTGISGNTIYF. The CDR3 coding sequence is TGTGCCAGCAGGACAGGGATTTCTGGAAACACCATATATTTT.